Sequencing of this T cell receptor (beta chain) was carried out in a study of cytomegalovirus exposure and HLA in healthy donors. Worth noting for this clone: The antigen is unknown.

PCR employed 60 Vbeta and 13 Jbeta primers. Using immunoSEQ multiplex PCR, the repertoire was profiled, and TCRdb retains in-frame clones only, with some absent. This sample has hundreds of thousands of clones, with just under 85% found just once. Per the germline V gene, CDR1 is LNHDA and CDR2 is SQIVND (reference sequence). This CDR3 has 14 residues. V was clipped by 7 bases and J by 3 bases, with 15 bases between them. General study points: A later analysis appeared to link common viral pathogens to several of the most significant clusters.

This rearrangement joins TRBV19 to TRBJ1-2; D call uncertain. The sequence came from a woman in her 40s in good health and CMV-seronegative. The sample consisted of PBMCs. The CDR3 DNA is TGTGCCAGTACCATGGGCCGCCACGACTATGGCTACACCTTC. Translating gives CASTMGRHDYGYTF.